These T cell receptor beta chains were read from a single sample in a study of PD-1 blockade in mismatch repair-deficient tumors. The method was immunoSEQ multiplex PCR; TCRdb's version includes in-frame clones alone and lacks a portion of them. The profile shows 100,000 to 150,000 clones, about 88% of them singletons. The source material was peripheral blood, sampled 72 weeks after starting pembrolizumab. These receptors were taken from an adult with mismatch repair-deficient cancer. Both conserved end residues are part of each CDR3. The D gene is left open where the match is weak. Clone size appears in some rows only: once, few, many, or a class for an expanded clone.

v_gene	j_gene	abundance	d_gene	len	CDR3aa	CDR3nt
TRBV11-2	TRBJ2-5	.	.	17	CASSLERWGDFQETQYF	TGTGCCAGCAGCTTGGAACGTTGGGGGGACTTCCAAGAGACCCAGTACTTC
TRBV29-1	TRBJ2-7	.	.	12	CSVIDRSYEQYF	TGCAGCGTAATTGACAGATCCTACGAGCAGTACTTC
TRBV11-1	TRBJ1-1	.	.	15	CASSLARGGNTEAFF	TGTGCCAGCAGCTTAGCGCGTGGAGGAAACACTGAAGCTTTCTTT
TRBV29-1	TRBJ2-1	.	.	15	CSVEKGVLAADEQFF	TGCAGCGTTGAAAAGGGCGTCCTAGCAGCCGATGAGCAGTTCTTC
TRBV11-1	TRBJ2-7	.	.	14	CASSFFSGTYEQYF	TGTGCCAGCAGCTTTTTCTCGGGGACATACGAGCAGTACTTC
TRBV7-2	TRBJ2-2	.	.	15	CASSQRTANTGELFF	TGTGCCAGCAGCCAACGGACAGCAAACACCGGGGAGCTGTTTTTT
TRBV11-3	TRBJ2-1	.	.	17	CASSLEPSLSVYNEQFF	TGTGCCAGCAGCTTAGAACCTTCACTATCTGTCTACAATGAGCAGTTCTTC
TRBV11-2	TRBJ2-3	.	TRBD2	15	CASSSRGDLSDTQYF	TGTGCCAGCAGCTCCCGGGGGGACCTTTCAGATACGCAGTATTTT
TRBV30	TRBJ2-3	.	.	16	CAWSVLGDEGTDTQYF	TGTGCCTGGAGTGTACTCGGGGACGAGGGCACAGATACGCAGTATTTT
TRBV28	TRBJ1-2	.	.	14	CASKPDRGPYGYTF	TGTGCCAGCAAACCCGACCGGGGGCCTTATGGCTACACCTTC
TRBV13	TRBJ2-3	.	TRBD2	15	CASSLGGRWADTQYF	TGTGCCAGCAGCTTAGGCGGGAGGTGGGCAGATACGCAGTATTTT
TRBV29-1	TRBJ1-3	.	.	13	CSVETPSGNTIYF	TGCAGCGTTGAGACTCCTTCTGGAAACACCATATATTTT
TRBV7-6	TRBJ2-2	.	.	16	CASSLEARRAGGELFF	TGTGCCAGCAGCTTAGAAGCGAGGCGGGCTGGCGGGGAGCTGTTTTTT
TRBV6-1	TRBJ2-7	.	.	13	CATLPGLKYEQYF	TGTGCCACCCTACCGGGACTCAAATACGAGCAGTACTTC
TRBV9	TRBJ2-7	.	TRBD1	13	CASSVGRGHEQYF	TGTGCCAGCAGCGTTGGCAGGGGGCACGAGCAGTACTTC
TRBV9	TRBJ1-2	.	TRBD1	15	CASSPRTGGGYGYTF	TGTGCCAGCAGCCCGCGGACAGGGGGAGGCTATGGCTACACCTTC
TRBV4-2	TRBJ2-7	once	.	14	CASSQGLQLYEQYF	TGTGCCAGCAGCCAGGGGTTACAACTTTACGAGCAGTACTTC
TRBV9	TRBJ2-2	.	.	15	CASSLGGSGTGELFF	TGTGCCAGCAGTCTAGGGGGATCGGGCACCGGGGAGCTGTTTTTT
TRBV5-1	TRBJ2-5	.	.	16	CASRAGRQGWQETQYF	TGCGCCAGCCGTGCGGGGAGGCAGGGGTGGCAAGAGACCCAGTACTTC
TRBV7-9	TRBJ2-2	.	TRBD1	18	CASNKNTEGQGYAGELFF	TGTGCCAGCAACAAAAACACTGAGGGACAGGGGTACGCCGGGGAGCTGTTTTTT
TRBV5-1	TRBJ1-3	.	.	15	CASSFGQAVGNTIYF	TGCGCCAGCAGCTTTGGGCAGGCGGTAGGAAACACCATATATTTT
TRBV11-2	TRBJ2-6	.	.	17	CASSLPSWVPGANVLTF	TGTGCCAGCAGCTTACCCAGTTGGGTCCCTGGGGCCAACGTCCTGACTTTC
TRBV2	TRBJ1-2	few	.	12	CASSEIKSGYTF	TGTGCCAGCAGTGAGATAAAATCTGGCTACACCTTC
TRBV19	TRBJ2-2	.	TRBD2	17	CASSISAGRAIAGELFF	TGTGCCAGTAGTATATCGGCCGGGAGGGCTATCGCCGGGGAGCTGTTTTTT
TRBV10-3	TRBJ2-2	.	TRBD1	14	CAISGGQGGGELFF	TGTGCCATCAGTGGAGGACAGGGGGGCGGGGAGCTGTTTTTT
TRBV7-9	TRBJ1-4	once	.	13	CASSFPGYEKLFF	TGTGCCAGCAGCTTTCCAGGGTATGAAAAACTGTTTTTT
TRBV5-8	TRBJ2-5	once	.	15	CASSLGPETQETQYF	TGTGCCAGCAGCTTGGGGCCAGAGACTCAAGAGACCCAGTACTTC
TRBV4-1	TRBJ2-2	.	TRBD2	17	CASSQGLAGGPAGELFF	TGCGCCAGCAGCCAAGGTTTAGCGGGAGGGCCAGCCGGGGAGCTGTTTTTT
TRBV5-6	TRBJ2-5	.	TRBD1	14	CASSLGQGYETQYF	TGTGCCAGCAGCTTGGGACAGGGATATGAGACCCAGTACTTC
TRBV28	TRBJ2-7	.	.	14	CASSLIGASYEQYF	TGTGCCAGCAGTTTGATTGGGGCTAGCTACGAGCAGTACTTC
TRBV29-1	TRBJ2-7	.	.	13	CSVESGVPYEQYF	TGCAGCGTTGAGTCAGGGGTTCCCTACGAGCAGTACTTC
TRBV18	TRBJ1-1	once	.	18	CASSPGAGVNRPNTEAFF	TGTGCCAGCTCCCCCGGTGCTGGGGTAAACCGGCCGAACACTGAAGCTTTCTTT
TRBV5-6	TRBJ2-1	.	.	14	CASTYRGWNNEQFF	TGTGCCAGCACCTATCGGGGGTGGAACAATGAGCAGTTCTTC
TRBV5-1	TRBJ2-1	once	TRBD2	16	CASSLVGSGRIDEQFF	TGCGCCAGCAGCTTGGTCGGTAGCGGGAGGATTGATGAGCAGTTCTTC
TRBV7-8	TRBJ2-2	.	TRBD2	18	CASSPSRLAGGVNGELFF	TGTGCCAGCAGCCCCAGCCGACTAGCGGGAGGCGTGAACGGGGAGCTGTTTTTT
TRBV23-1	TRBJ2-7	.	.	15	CATKIIRQGPYEQYF	TGCGCCACAAAGATTATACGGCAGGGTCCCTACGAGCAGTACTTC
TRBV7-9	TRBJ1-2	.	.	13	CASSIDTLYGYTF	TGTGCCAGCAGCATAGACACCCTCTATGGCTACACCTTC
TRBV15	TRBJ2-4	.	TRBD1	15	CATSRAGGSKNIQYF	TGTGCCACCAGCAGGGCAGGGGGAAGCAAAAACATTCAGTACTTC
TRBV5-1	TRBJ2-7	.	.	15	CASSQRPGDGYEQYF	TGCGCCAGCAGCCAGCGCCCAGGGGATGGCTACGAGCAGTACTTC
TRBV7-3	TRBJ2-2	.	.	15	CASSLMAGYTGELFF	TGTGCCAGCAGCTTAATGGCAGGGTACACCGGGGAGCTGTTTTTT
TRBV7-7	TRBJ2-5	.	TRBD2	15	CASSLGTSGRETQYF	TGTGCTAGCAGCCTCGGGACTAGCGGGAGAGAGACCCAGTACTTC
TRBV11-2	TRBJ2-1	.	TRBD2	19	CASSLEGERREWPYNEQFF	TGTGCCAGCAGCTTAGAGGGGGAGAGGCGGGAGTGGCCCTACAATGAGCAGTTCTTC
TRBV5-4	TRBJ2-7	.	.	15	CASSRGAGPAYEQYF	TGTGCCAGCAGCCGGGGGGCGGGACCAGCCTACGAGCAGTACTTC
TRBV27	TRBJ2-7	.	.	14	CASSLSLSSYEQYF	TGTGCCAGCAGTTTGAGTCTTAGCTCCTACGAGCAGTACTTC
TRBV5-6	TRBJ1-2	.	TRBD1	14	CASSSGQGFYGYTF	TGTGCCAGCAGCTCCGGACAGGGATTCTATGGCTACACCTTC